The rows below give T cell receptor beta chains drawn from one sample of a study of vaccination and CD4 T cells after COVID-19. Using its own MiXCR run on the PCR reads, TCRdb lists one record per CDR3 protein. Among thousands of distinct CDR3 sequences listed, around 30% were seen once. Their recognized antigens are unknown. Sequences were obtained from CD4+ T cells from blood, cultured in vitro. The origin of the receptors is a human donor in good health. CDR3s include the opening cysteine and the closing phenylalanine or tryptophan. The D gene is left open where the match is weak. Clone size is not always given. Where it is, it says once, few, many or a class for expanded clones.

clone size	D gene	J gene	V gene	CDR3 DNA	CDR3 protein
once	-	TRBJ2-7	TRBV2	TGTGCCAGCAGGGGGTATCCGGATCCCTACGAGCAGTACTTC	CASRGYPDPYEQYF
few	-	TRBJ2-7	TRBV20-1	TGCAGTGCTCCCCTGCAGGGGAAGTACGAGCAGTACTTC	CSAPLQGKYEQYF
-	TRBD1	TRBJ1-2	TRBV6-4	TGTGCCAGCCCGAAGTACCGGGACAGGGACGACTATGGCTACACCTTC	CASPKYRDRDDYGYTF
-	-	TRBJ1-5	TRBV24-1	TGTGCCACCAGTGCTCCAGGGAATCAGCCCCAGCATTTT	CATSAPGNQPQHF
medium-sized	-	TRBJ2-3	TRBV20-1	TGCAGTGCTAGGGTTGCTAGCACAGATACGCAGTATTTT	CSARVASTDTQYF
-	-	TRBJ2-3	TRBV11-2	TGTGCCAGCAGCCCCGCAGGGGCTAGCGAGGTGGTGTGGGATACGCAGTATTTT	CASSPAGASEVVWDTQYF
-	TRBD1	TRBJ1-2	TRBV5-1	TGCGCCAGCAGCTTGGCACAGGGGTACTATGGCTACACCTTC	CASSLAQGYYGYTF
-	-	TRBJ2-2	TRBV5-1	TGCGCCAGCAGCTCAGGGTCAACGGACACCGGGGAGCTGTTTTTT	CASSSGSTDTGELFF
few	TRBD1	TRBJ1-1	TRBV23-1	TGCGCCAGCAGTCACCAATCCCTCGGGACAGGCCTCACTGAAGCTTTCTTT	CASSHQSLGTGLTEAFF
few	-	TRBJ2-2	TRBV7-2	TGTGCCAGCAGCTTAGGTTGGGGTGCCGGGGAGCTGTTTTTT	CASSLGWGAGELFF
-	TRBD2	TRBJ2-1	TRBV7-2	TGTGCCAGCAGCTTCCTAGCGGGAGGGCCGAATGAGCAGTTCTTC	CASSFLAGGPNEQFF
-	-	TRBJ2-1	TRBV7-9	TGTGCCAGCAGCGAGCCCGTAAGCGGGTACAATGAGCAGTTCTTC	CASSEPVSGYNEQFF
-	-	TRBJ2-1	TRBV18	TGTGCCAGCTCACCTCTTCTAGGGGAGCAGTTCTTC	CASSPLLGEQFF